The 9 T cell receptor beta chains reported below all come from one sample, sequenced in a study of PD-1 blockade in classical Hodgkin lymphoma. Here immunoSEQ multiplex PCR was the method, and the copy in TCRdb shows in-frame clones only, minus some. This table holds about 17,000 clones, roughly 79% found once. Sample time point: cycle 4 day 1 (C4D1), after less than 7 weeks of nivolumab. After autologous stem cell transplantation all patients relapsed, and prior brentuximab vedotin exposure differed between cohorts. CD4+ T cells were purified from thawed PBMCs by magnetic negative selection. This sample comprised CD4+ T cells from blood, obtained before the fourth cycle of nivolumab. The origin of the receptors is a human donor with classical Hodgkin lymphoma.

The chain joins TRBV2 to TRBJ2-3; D uncertain. Germline values: CDR1 SNHLY, CDR2 FYNNEI. This CDR3 has 11 amino acids. V was cut by 8 bases and J by 6 bases, with 9 bases left in between. The CDR3 region has the DNA TGTGCCAGCTCGCCCCGGGATACGCAGTATTTT. Amino acids: CASSPRDTQYF.

The chain joins TRBV6-5 to TRBJ2-3; 11 positions agree with TRBD1. Germline CDR1 MNHEY, CDR2 SVGAGI. The CDR3 is 15 amino acids. The trim removed 6 bases at V and 1 base at J, leaving 3 bases unmatched. This chain's CDR3 is CASRDRGRGTDTQYF. DNA for the CDR3: TGTGCCAGCAGGGACAGGGGGCGCGGCACAGATACGCAGTATTTT.

This chain joins TRBV18 and TRBJ2-5; D may be TRBD2 (6 bases). From germline, CDR1 is KGHSH and CDR2 LQKENI. Trimming left V 2 bases short and J 2 bases short, with 12 bases between. The CDR3 runs 15 residues. The CDR3 loop is CASSPYLAYQETQYF. The CDR3 bases are TGTGCCAGCTCACCATACCTAGCGTATCAAGAGACCCAGTACTTC.

This chain links TRBV25-1 with TRBJ1-1, with 12 bases fitting TRBD1. This CDR3 has 18 amino acids. The junction had 13 bases not matched to a gene; V was cut back by 4 bases and J by 4 bases. In germline, CDR1 is MGHDK, CDR2 SYGVNS. For the CDR3, the DNA is TGTGCCAGCAGTGGGGGGACAGGGGGCCTTACTTGGGGCACTGAAGCTTTCTTT. Its translation is CASSGGTGGLTWGTEAFF. The whole variable domain, filled in from reference TRBV25-1 and TRBJ1-1, reads EADIYQTPRYLVIGTGKKITLECSQTMGHDKMYWYQQDPGMELHLIHYSYGVNSTEKGDLSSESTVSRIRTEHFPLTLESARPSHTSQYLCASSGGTGGLTWGTEAFFGQGTRLTVV.

The chain carries TRBV6-1 and TRBJ2-1, with D possibly being TRBD2 (6 bases). V shed 6 bases and J shed 5 bases, with 14 bases lying between them. CDR3 size: 14 residues. The germline V gene encodes CDR1 MNHNS and CDR2 SASEGT. CDR3: CASSSGSLDNEQFF. CDR3 sequence (DNA): TGTGCCAGCAGCTCCGGGAGCCTGGACAATGAGCAGTTCTTC.

The genes are TRBV19 and TRBJ2-7; D is uncertain. Germline V CDR1 and CDR2: LNHDA, SQIVND (reference sequence). This CDR3 contains 12 residues. Trimming removed 3 bases from V and 6 bases from J, with 9 bases in between. The CDR3 protein is CASSILDREQYF. Written as DNA, the CDR3 is TGTGCCAGTAGTATCTTGGACCGCGAGCAGTACTTC.

This rearrangement joins TRBV14 to TRBJ1-2; 8 nucleotides agree with TRBD1. Trimming at V came to 4 bases and at J to 0 bases, leaving 4 bases not matched to a gene. The CDR3 consists of 15 residues. Looked up from germline, CDR1 is SGHDN and CDR2 is FVKESK. The CDR3 protein is CASSRGTGSNYGYTF. CDR3 bases: TGTGCCAGCAGCCGGGGGACAGGATCTAACTATGGCTACACCTTC.

The V gene is TRBV13, the J gene TRBJ1-1; D is possibly TRBD1 (5 bases). V was pared by 2 bases and J by 7 bases, with 14 bases between. Germline CDR1 and CDR2: PRHDT and FYEKMQ (reference sequence). The CDR3 length is 14 residues. The CDR3 DNA follows: TGTGCCAGCAGCTTAAGGGGAGAGACTAATGAAGCTTTCTTT. It codes for CASSLRGETNEAFF.

The chain links TRBV4-2 to TRBJ2-3; D call uncertain. The germline V gene encodes CDR1 LGHNA and CDR2 YNFKEQ. V was pared by 0 bases and J by 2 bases, with 15 bases between. The CDR3 sequence is 17 residues long. CDR3 nucleotides: TGTGCCAGCAGCCAAGATCCCCTAGACCTTCTCACAGATACGCAGTATTTT. Residues: CASSQDPLDLLTDTQYF.